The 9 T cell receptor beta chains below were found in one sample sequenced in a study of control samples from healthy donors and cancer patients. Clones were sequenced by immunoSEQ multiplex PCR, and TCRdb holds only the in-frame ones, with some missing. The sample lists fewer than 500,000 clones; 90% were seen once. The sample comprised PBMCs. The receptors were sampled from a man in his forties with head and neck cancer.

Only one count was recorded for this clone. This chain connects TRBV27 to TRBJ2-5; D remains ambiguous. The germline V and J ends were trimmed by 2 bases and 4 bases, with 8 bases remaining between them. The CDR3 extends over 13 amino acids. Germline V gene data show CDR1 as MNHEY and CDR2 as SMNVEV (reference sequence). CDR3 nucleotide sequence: TGTGCCAGCAGTTTACGGAGAGCAGAGACCCAGTACTTC. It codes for CASSLRRAETQYF.

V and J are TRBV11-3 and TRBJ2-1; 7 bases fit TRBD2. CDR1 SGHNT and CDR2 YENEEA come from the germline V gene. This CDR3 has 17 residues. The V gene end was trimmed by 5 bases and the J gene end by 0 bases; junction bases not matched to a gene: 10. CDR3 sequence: CASSPSPGGSSYNEQFF. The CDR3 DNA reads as TGTGCCAGCAGCCCCTCCCCCGGCGGGAGCTCCTACAATGAGCAGTTCTTC.

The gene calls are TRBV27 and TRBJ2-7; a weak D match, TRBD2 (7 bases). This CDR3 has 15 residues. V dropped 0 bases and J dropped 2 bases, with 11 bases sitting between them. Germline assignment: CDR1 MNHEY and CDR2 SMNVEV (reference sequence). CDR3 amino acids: CASSLSRGGAYEQYF. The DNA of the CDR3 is TGTGCCAGCAGTTTATCGAGGGGGGGGGCCTACGAGCAGTACTTC.

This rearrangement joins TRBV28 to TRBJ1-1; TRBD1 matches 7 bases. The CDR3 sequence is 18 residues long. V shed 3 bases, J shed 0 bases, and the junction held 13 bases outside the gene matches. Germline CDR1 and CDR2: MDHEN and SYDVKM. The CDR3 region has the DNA TGTGCCAGCAGTTTTTACCCCTGGCAGGACAGGTTGAACACTGAAGCTTTCTTT. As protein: CASSFYPWQDRLNTEAFF.

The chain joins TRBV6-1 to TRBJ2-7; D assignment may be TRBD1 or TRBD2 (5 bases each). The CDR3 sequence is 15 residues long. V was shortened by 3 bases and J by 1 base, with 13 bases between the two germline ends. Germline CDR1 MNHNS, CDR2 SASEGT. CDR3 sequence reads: CASSEGRAQSYEQYF. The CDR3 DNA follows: TGTGCCAGCAGTGAGGGACGGGCGCAATCCTACGAGCAGTACTTC.

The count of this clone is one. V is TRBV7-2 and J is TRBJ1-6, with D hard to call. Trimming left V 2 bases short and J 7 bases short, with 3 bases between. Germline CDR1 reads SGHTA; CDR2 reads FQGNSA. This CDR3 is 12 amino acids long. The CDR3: CASSLINSPLHF. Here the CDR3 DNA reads TGTGCCAGCAGCTTAATCAATTCACCCCTCCACTTT.

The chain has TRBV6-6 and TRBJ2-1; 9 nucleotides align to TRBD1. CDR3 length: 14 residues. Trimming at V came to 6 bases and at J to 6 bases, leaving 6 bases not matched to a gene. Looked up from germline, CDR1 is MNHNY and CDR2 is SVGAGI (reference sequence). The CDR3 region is CASREGQGSNEQFF. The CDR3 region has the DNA TGTGCCAGCAGGGAGGGACAGGGCAGCAATGAGCAGTTCTTC.

The CDR3 nucleotides read TGTGCCAGCAGCTTAAGGATGTCGACAGGGAACACCGGGGAGCTGTTTTTT. Protein product: CASSLRMSTGNTGELFF. The chain couples TRBV7-3 to TRBJ2-2, with a weak D call TRBD1 (6 bases). Germline loops: CDR1 SGHTA, CDR2 FQGTGA. The germline V and J ends were trimmed by 1 base and 1 base, with 13 bases remaining between them. The CDR3 length is 17 residues.

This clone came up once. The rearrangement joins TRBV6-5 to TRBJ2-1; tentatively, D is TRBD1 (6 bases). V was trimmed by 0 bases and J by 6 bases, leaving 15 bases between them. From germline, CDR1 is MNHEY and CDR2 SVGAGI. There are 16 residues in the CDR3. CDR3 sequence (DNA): TGTGCCAGCAGTTACTCTACCCAGGGGTTCCGCAATGAGCAGTTCTTC. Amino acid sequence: CASSYSTQGFRNEQFF.